The clone carrying this T cell receptor beta chain was seen only a few times. Its antigen remains unidentified. This record belongs to a study of T cell repertoires in cytomegalovirus infection. Study summary: Recently identified HLA-C-restricted CMV epitopes and well-studied HLA-B-restricted CMV epitopes were used by the study. Overall study findings and caveats: Pooled public TCR beta family frequency picked out CMV carriers with the relevant HLA.

V lost 3 bases to trimming and J lost 4 bases, with 11 bases between them. Germline V gives CDR1 LNHDA, CDR2 SQIVND (reference sequence). This CDR3 contains 14 residues. MiXCR, applied by TCRdb to the reads, yields one record per CDR3 protein. The data contain about 280,000 distinct CDR3 sequences, 20% to 25% of them seen just once; the ten biggest clones take up about 21%. The rearrangement links TRBV19 to TRBJ2-3; D is unclear. This specimen was cultured PBMCs, taken from culture after CMV antigen stimulation. This clonotype originated in a human donor in good health (CMV status not recorded). Some clones in this sample may be carry-over from other donors' samples. The CDR3 coding sequence is TGTGCCAGTAGTATGGGCGCTATGGCAGATACGCAGTATTTT. Encoded protein: CASSMGAMADTQYF.